This note documents a single TCR beta chain sequence. Its recognized antigen is unknown. No much larger clone exists at a distance of one base, and base qualities are not known. Whole blood was collected in K2EDTA tubes by collaborating institutions according to the institutions' own protocols. For TCRbeta analysis, collaborators shipped samples as frozen whole blood, isolated PBMCs, or DNA extracted from either of those sample types. The data stem from a study of blood T cell repertoires in COVID-19 (dated by TCRdb to 2018 to 2020). Turning to the overall study: Samples from collaborators originated in the United States, Italy and Spain and spanned both the acute and convalescent phases of COVID-19. The repertoires were released in a freely available public database intended as a resource for research on the immune response to SARS-CoV-2. Deeply sampled blood TCRbeta repertoires from subjects exposed to, actively infected with, or recovered from COVID-19 were included in the dataset. The prospective study material was composed of cDNA or gDNA derived from T cells, B-cell-depleted T cells, or PBMCs. Where available, HLA class I and class II types were obtained from metadata supplied by the sample provider rather than from assay-based typing. The sample metadata nearly always contained a de-identified subject ID, COVID-19 status, age in years and sex. Samples were obtained from the ongoing ImmuneRACE study (first 160 participants) and from 950 to 1,500 subjects provided by 6 global collaborators. Results the study describes overall, beyond this receptor: Clinical and demographic metadata were provided uncurated, with the amount varying by source and participant.

From the cysteine up to the phenylalanine, the CDR3 has a length of 16 residues. Of all the DNA, just the CDR3 is kept, 48 bases in frame from base 1. The germline V gene specifies SGHVS as CDR1 and FQNEAQ as CDR2. Germline trimming amounts to 5 bases on V and 3 bases on J, with 10 as the count of junction bases outside the gene matches. TCRbeta CDR3 regions were amplified from genomic DNA using the immunoSEQ Assay, a bias-controlled multiplex PCR. The original pipeline was this. The number of nucleated cells in each sample was estimated from the amplification of reference gene primers within the assay. To quantify the absolute abundance of each unique TCRbeta CDR3 rearrangement, sequence reads were collapsed and filtered. For each sample, productive Simpson clonality was calculated as the square root of Simpson's diversity index over productive rearrangements. TCRdb stores this immuneACCESS table with in-frame sequences only. Part of the clones is absent; in the studies checked, under half of the shortfall reflects unresolved V genes, and no reason is known for the rest. For V, J and clone size, that table is used; D and trimming come from the DNA. The sample table records more than 50,000 clones; more than 90% of these occur just once. The top ten clonotypes cover around 3.1% of the sample.

The clonotype originates from a human donor in a cohort sampled during active COVID-19. Sequencing was done on a sample of peripheral blood. The chain is made from TRBV7-8 and TRBJ2-1; TRBD2 lines up with 7 middle nucleotides. The CDR3 protein is CASSLSGTTFYNEQFF. The DNA sequence reads TGTGCCAGCAGCCTATCAGGGACTACTTTCTACAATGAGCAGTTCTTC.